The T cell receptor (beta chain) described here comes from a study of cytomegalovirus exposure and HLA in healthy donors. Study summary: Earlier work reported some 110 million unique TCR beta sequences from about 170 million T cells.

CDR1 is SGHTA and CDR2 is FQGTGA in the germline V gene. The CDR3 is 15 residues long. The V gene end was trimmed by 1 base and the J gene end by 2 bases; junction bases not matched to a gene: 5. The study ran its PCR with 60 Vbeta and 13 Jbeta primers. The protocol was immunoSEQ multiplex PCR, while the TCRdb copy is restricted to in-frame clones and leaves out a portion. The sample lists about 200,000 clones, 83% occurring once. As concerns this clone: Its antigen is unknown.

Study-level points and caveats: The authors considered a cluster of highly shared sequence variants likely to be a sequencing artifact. When analyzed later, a missense DCLRE1C variant was found to be linked to TCR beta V- and J-gene trimming. Specificity for CMV antigens was confirmed in vitro for three of the CMV-associated chains.

This clonotype originated in a girl aged 10 to 17 in good health and CMV-seronegative. The V gene is TRBV7-3, the J gene TRBJ2-7; 7 positions match TRBD1. The sample was PBMCs. As DNA, the CDR3 is TGTGCCAGCAGCTTAAACAGGGGCAGCCCCTACGAGCAGTACTTC. Residues: CASSLNRGSPYEQYF. The full variable domain, rest sourced from reference TRBV7-3 and TRBJ2-7, is GAGVSQTPSNKVTEKGKYVELRCDPISGHTALYWYRQSLGQGPEFLIYFQGTGAADDSGLPNDRFFAVRPEGSVSTLKIQRTERGDSAVYLCASSLNRGSPYEQYFGPGTRLTVT.